Each of the 8 T cell receptor beta chains below was sequenced from the same sample in a study of blood T cell repertoires in COVID-19. Produced via immunoSEQ multiplex PCR; TCRdb's table is partial and in-frame only. The sample includes 100,000 to 150,000 clones, about 80% of them seen just once. Sequenced material: peripheral blood. These receptors originate from a man aged 40-50 years with active or convalescent COVID-19.

The chain recombines TRBV7-9 with TRBJ2-1, with 7 bases matching TRBD1. Losses at the gene ends were 3 bases for V and 6 bases for J; bases not matched to a gene: 8. Germline-derived CDR1 and CDR2 are SEHNR and FQNEAQ (reference sequence). The CDR3 has 15 amino acids. For the CDR3, the DNA is TGTGCCAGCAGCTTCACCGGGGACAGAGTCAATGAGCAGTTCTTC. This codes for CASSFTGDRVNEQFF.

The V call is TRBV7-2, the J call TRBJ2-1; 8 bases fit TRBD1. Germline V gene sequence: CDR1 SGHTA, CDR2 FQGNSA. The CDR3 spans 15 residues. Losses at the gene ends were 2 bases for V and 2 bases for J; bases not matched to a gene: 2. The CDR3 loop is CASSLPGGAYNEQFF. The CDR3 coding sequence is TGTGCCAGCAGCTTACCAGGGGGCGCCTACAATGAGCAGTTCTTC.

The chain joins TRBV4-2 to TRBJ2-2; TRBD2 matches at 11 bases. The CDR3 covers 17 residues. Unmatched junction bases numbered 6, after V lost 1 base and J lost 5 bases. Germline loops: CDR1 LGHNA, CDR2 YNFKEQ. The chain's CDR3 is CASSQGLAGGSTGELFF. CDR3 sequence (DNA): TGTGCCAGCAGCCAAGGGCTAGCGGGGGGCTCGACCGGGGAGCTGTTTTTT.

The V and J genes are TRBV6-5 and TRBJ2-3; 8 positions match TRBD2. The CDR3 runs 15 residues. V shed 5 bases, J shed 1 base, and the junction held 5 bases outside the gene matches. CDR1 is MNHEY, CDR2 SVGAGI, per germline. CDR3 sequence: CASSPGGLGTDTQYF. The CDR3 DNA reads TGTGCCAGCAGTCCGGGGGGGCTTGGCACAGATACGCAGTATTTT.

The gene calls are TRBV11-2 and TRBJ2-3; TRBD2 matches 9 bases. The CDR3 sequence is 15 residues long. Germline CDR1 reads SGHAT; CDR2 reads FQNNGV. With V trimmed by 5 bases and J by 0 bases, 3 bases remained unmatched. The CDR3 coding sequence is TGTGCCAGCAGCCTAGCGGGAACTAGCACAGATACGCAGTATTTT. It encodes CASSLAGTSTDTQYF. Drawing the rest from reference TRBV11-2 and TRBJ2-3, the complete variable domain is EAGVAQSPRYKIIEKRQSVAFWCNPISGHATLYWYQQILGQGPKLLIQFQNNGVVDDSQLPKDRFSAERLKGVDSTLKIQPAKLEDSAVYLCASSLAGTSTDTQYFGPGTRLTVL.

This chain connects TRBV19 to TRBJ1-5; no clear D. V was cut by 5 bases and J by 6 bases, with 20 bases left in between. This CDR3 comprises 16 residues. The germline CDR1 and CDR2 sequences are LNHDA and SQIVND (reference sequence). In DNA form, the CDR3 reads TGTGCCAGTAGTTTTCGCCGGGTGGGCGGAGGTCAGCCCCAGCATTTT. Translated, it gives CASSFRRVGGGQPQHF.

The chain recombines TRBV14 with TRBJ1-5, with D possibly matching TRBD1 (6 bases). This CDR3 is built from 14 residues. Germline V gene sequence: CDR1 SGHDN, CDR2 FVKESK. Trimming removed 3 bases from V and 6 bases from J, with 12 bases in between. In nucleotides, the CDR3 is TGTGCCAGCAGCCAGCAGGGGTTAGGTCAGCCCCAGCATTTT. This translates into CASSQQGLGQPQHF.

The V call is TRBV24-1, the J call TRBJ2-3; the match to TRBD2 covers 8 bases. There are 18 residues in the CDR3. Trimming at V came to 2 bases and at J to 4 bases, leaving 13 bases not matched to a gene. The germline gives CDR1 KGHDR, CDR2 SFDVKD. The CDR3: CATSDSRTVAGGSDTQYF. The CDR3 region has the DNA TGTGCCACCAGTGATTCCCGGACGGTGGCGGGGGGCTCAGATACGCAGTATTTT.